This TCR beta chain is drawn from a study of blood T cells in healthy people across ages. This clonotype came up a few times. V shed 6 bases and J 3 bases; nucleotides not matched to a gene: 4. This CDR3 is 14 amino acids long. The authors ran a second PCR of roughly 6 to 12 cycles using a sample-barcoded 5' primer and a J-beta primer mix. MiXCR was run by TCRdb on the 5' RACE reads, yielding one entry per CDR3 protein. Seen here are 1.5 million to 2 million distinct CDR3 sequences, 28% observed once, and the top ten hold approximately 7.7%. This TCR derives from a woman under 40 in good health. The rearrangement links TRBV12-3 or TRBV12-4 to TRBJ2-1; 8 bases fit TRBD1. Material for sequencing was blood. The CDR3 protein is CASSRQGIYNEQFF. The CDR3 coding sequence is TGTGCCAGCAGCAGACAGGGGATCTACAATGAGCAGTTCTTC.